One sample yielded the 2 T cell receptor beta chains listed below, sequenced in a study of cytomegalovirus exposure and HLA in healthy donors. Primers: 60 Vbeta forward and 13 Jbeta reverse. The repertoire was sequenced with immunoSEQ multiplex PCR; TCRdb's copy has only in-frame clones and lacks some. The ten most abundant clones cover around 4.4% of a sample with about 79,000 clones. The sequenced sample consisted of PBMCs. The receptor source for this set is a man younger than 45 in good health and CMV-seronegative.

The chain recombines TRBV4-2 with TRBJ1-2, with TRBD1 matching 7 bases. The CDR3 has 14 residues. Germline V gives CDR1 LGHNA, CDR2 YNFKEQ. Losses at the gene ends were 0 bases for V and 3 bases for J; bases not matched to a gene: 1. The CDR3 DNA sequence: TGTGCCAGCAGCCAAGACAGGGGGGACTATGGCTACACCTTC. It is translated as CASSQDRGDYGYTF.

V and J are TRBV6-5 and TRBJ1-3, with D tentatively TRBD1 (6 bases). The CDR3 contains 13 residues. Germline assignment: CDR1 MNHEY and CDR2 SVGAGI. V was clipped by 3 bases and J by 4 bases, with 7 bases between them. This chain's CDR3 is CASSYDRGNTIYF. CDR3 DNA: TGTGCCAGCAGTTATGACAGGGGAAACACCATATATTTT.